This T cell receptor beta chain was profiled in a study of Tregs in tolerant kidney transplant recipients. Here immunoSEQ multiplex PCR was the method, and the copy in TCRdb shows in-frame clones only, minus some. The sample lists 100,000 to 120,000 clones, 85% to 90% seen once, with approximately 0.3% in the top ten. General study results and limits: Changing PCR primers prevented nucleotide comparison between some patients' samples.

A remark on this clone: The antigen is undetermined.

Thawed PBMCs were FACS-sorted into unstimulated CD4+CD25+CD127- regulatory T cells, CD4+CD25- non-regulatory cells, CD4 and CD8 cells. After removal of 0 bases from V and 3 bases from J, the junction contained 6 bases not matched to a gene. Per germline, CDR1 SGHKS and CDR2 YYEKEE (reference sequence). This CDR3 has 15 residues. This specimen consisted of CD4+ T cells from blood, obtained before the transplant. The TCR was taken from a human donor who received a combined kidney and bone marrow transplant. This chain joins TRBV5-5 and TRBJ2-7; 7 bases line up with TRBD1. CDR3 sequence reads: CASSLDPGGSYEQYF. In DNA form, the CDR3 reads TGTGCCAGCAGCTTGGATCCAGGGGGTAGCTACGAGCAGTACTTC.